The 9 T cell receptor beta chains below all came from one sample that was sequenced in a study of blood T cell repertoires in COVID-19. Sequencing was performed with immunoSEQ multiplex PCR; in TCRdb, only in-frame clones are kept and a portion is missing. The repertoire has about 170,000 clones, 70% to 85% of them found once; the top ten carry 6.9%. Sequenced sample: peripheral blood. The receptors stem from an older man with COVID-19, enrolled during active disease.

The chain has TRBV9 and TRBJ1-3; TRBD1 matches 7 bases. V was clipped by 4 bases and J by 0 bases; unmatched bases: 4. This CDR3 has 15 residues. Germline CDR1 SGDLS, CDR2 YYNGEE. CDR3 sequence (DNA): TGTGCCAGCAGCTTCCGGACAGGCTCTGGAAACACCATATATTTT. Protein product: CASSFRTGSGNTIYF.

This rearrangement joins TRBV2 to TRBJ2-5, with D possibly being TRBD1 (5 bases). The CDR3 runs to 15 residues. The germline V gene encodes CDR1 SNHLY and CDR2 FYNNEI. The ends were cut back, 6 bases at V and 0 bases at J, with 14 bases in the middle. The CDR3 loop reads CASRKTENYQETQYF. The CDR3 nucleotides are TGTGCCAGCAGAAAGACAGAGAACTACCAAGAGACCCAGTACTTC. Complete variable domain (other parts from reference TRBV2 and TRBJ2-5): EPEVTQTPSHQVTQMGQEVILRCVPISNHLYFYWYRQILGQKVEFLVSFYNNEISEKSEIFDDQFSVERPDGSNFTLKIRSTKLEDSAMYFCASRKTENYQETQYFGPGTRLLVL.

CDR3 in DNA: TGTGCCAGTAGTCTCTCCGGGACTAGCCCTAGGAACATTCAGTACTTC. Its protein is CASSLSGTSPRNIQYF. The chain recombines TRBV19 with TRBJ2-4; 9 nucleotides line up with TRBD2. CDR1 is LNHDA, CDR2 SQIVND, per germline (reference sequence). The CDR3 is made up of 16 amino acids. With 5 bases clipped from V and 7 bases from J, the junction kept 12 bases outside the gene matches.

CDR3: CASSDSGGQETQYF. The CDR3 region has the DNA TGTGCCAGCAGTGATAGCGGGGGACAAGAGACCCAGTACTTC. The V gene is TRBV25-1, the J gene TRBJ2-5; 9 nucleotides match TRBD2. This CDR3 has 14 amino acids. V shed 3 bases and J 2 bases; nucleotides not matched to a gene: 1. Germline loops: CDR1 MGHDK, CDR2 SYGVNS.

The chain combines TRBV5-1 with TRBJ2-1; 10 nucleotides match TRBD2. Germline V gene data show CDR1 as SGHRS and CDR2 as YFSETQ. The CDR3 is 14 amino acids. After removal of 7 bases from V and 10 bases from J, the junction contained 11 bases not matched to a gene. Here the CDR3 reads CASSTGSGGAEQFF. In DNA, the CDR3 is TGCGCCAGCTCCACCGGCAGCGGGGGGGCCGAGCAGTTCTTC.

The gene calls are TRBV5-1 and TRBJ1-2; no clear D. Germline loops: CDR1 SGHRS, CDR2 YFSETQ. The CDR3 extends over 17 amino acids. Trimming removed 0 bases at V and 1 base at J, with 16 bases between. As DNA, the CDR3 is TGCGCCAGCAGCTTGGGAACAGCCAAAAATAATAACTATGGCTACACCTTC. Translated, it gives CASSLGTAKNNNYGYTF.

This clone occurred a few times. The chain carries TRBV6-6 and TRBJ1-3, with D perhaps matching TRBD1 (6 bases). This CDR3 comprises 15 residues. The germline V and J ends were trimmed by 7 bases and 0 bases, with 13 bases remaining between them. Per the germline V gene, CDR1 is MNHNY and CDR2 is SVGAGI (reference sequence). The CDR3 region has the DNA TGTGCCAGCACCGGACAGCACAGCTCTGGAAACACCATATATTTT. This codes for CASTGQHSSGNTIYF.

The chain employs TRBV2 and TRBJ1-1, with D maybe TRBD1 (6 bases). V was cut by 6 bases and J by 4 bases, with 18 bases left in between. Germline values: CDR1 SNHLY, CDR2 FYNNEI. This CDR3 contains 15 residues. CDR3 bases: TGTGCCAGCAGACTTCAGCGGATCAGGGGCACTGAAGCTTTCTTT. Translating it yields CASRLQRIRGTEAFF.

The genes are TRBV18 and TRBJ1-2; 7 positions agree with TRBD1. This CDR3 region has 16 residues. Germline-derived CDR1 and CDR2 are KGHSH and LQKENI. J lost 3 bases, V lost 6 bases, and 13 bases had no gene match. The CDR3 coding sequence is TGTGCCAGCTCCCCCACATACAGGGGATCGGACTATGGCTACACCTTC. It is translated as CASSPTYRGSDYGYTF. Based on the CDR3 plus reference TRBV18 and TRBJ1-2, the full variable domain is NAGVMQNPRHLVRRRGQEARLRCSPMKGHSHVYWYRQLPEEGLKFMVYLQKENIIDESGMPKERFSAEFPKEGPSILRIQQVVRGDSAAYFCASSPTYRGSDYGYTFGSGTRLTVV.